The 2 T cell receptor beta chains given below trace back to one sample, sequenced in a study of a mutant IDH1 vaccine in newly diagnosed glioma. Described time point: week 5, during vaccination. With topical imiquimod, each dose of the vaccine consisted of 300 ug of mutant IDH1 20-mer peptide. These TCRs are of unknown antigen specificity. TCRdb keeps only in-frame clones here, not all; method: immunoSEQ multiplex PCR. The data hold fewer than 30,000 clones, with about three quarters observed a single time. Sequencing was performed on PBMCs, taken from a glioma patient whose treatment included an IDH1 peptide vaccine. These receptor sequences come from a man in his forties or fifties with glioma.

The CDR3 spells CASSPRAGYNEQFF. The CDR3 bases are TGTGCCAGCAGCCCACGTGCGGGGTACAATGAGCAGTTCTTC. V gene TRBV9 combines with J gene TRBJ2-1; D perhaps matches TRBD2 (6 bases). Trimming took off 4 bases at V and 4 bases at J, with 12 bases between the two ends. Germline CDR1 SGDLS, CDR2 YYNGEE. The length of the CDR3 is 14 residues.

V gene TRBV19 combines with J gene TRBJ1-5; 9 bases agree with TRBD1. Germline-derived CDR1 and CDR2 are LNHDA and SQIVND (reference sequence). V lost 5 bases to trimming and J lost 7 bases; unmatched junction nucleotides: 6. The CDR3 loop spans 14 amino acids. The CDR3 DNA follows: TGTGCCAGTAGTGCAACAGGGGGCGCCCAGCCCCAGCATTTT. It specifies CASSATGGAQPQHF.